This is a list of T cell receptor beta chains from one sample in a study of blood T cell repertoires in COVID-19. Assay: immunoSEQ multiplex PCR; the TCRdb copy retains only in-frame clones and omits some. The profile shows about 89,000 clones, about 87% of them singletons. The sample consisted of peripheral blood. These receptors all come from a man aged 55 to 70 with acute or convalescent COVID-19. Each CDR3 is given with its conserved first and last residue. The order of the fields is V gene, D gene, J gene, clone size, CDR3 DNA, CDR3 protein. D genes are given only for firm matches. Not every row has a clone size; where given, it reads once, few, many or a size class.

TRBV5-6	TRBD2	TRBJ2-5	once	TGTGCCAGCAGCTTGACTAGCGGGAACCAAGAGACCCAGTACTTC	CASSLTSGNQETQYF
TRBV27	-	TRBJ2-3	once	TGTGCCAGCAGGCAGGTAGGAACCGGCACAGATACGCAGTATTTT	CASRQVGTGTDTQYF
TRBV5-4	TRBD2	TRBJ2-1	-	TGTGCCAGCAGCTCTCCGGGACTAGCGGGAGGGCCTCTTGAGCAGTTCTTC	CASSSPGLAGGPLEQFF
TRBV6-5	-	TRBJ2-7	-	TGTGCCAGCAGTCACTACATAGATAGGAGCGAGCAGTACTTC	CASSHYIDRSEQYF
TRBV3-1/TRBV3-2	TRBD1	TRBJ1-4	few	TGTGCCAGCAGCTCAACCGACAGGGGGCGATTTGAAAAACTGTTTTTT	CASSSTDRGRFEKLFF
TRBV2	-	TRBJ2-7	-	TGTGCCAGCAGAGGCCGGGACAACACCTACGAGCAGTACTTC	CASRGRDNTYEQYF
TRBV18	-	TRBJ2-3	-	TGTGCCAGCTCACCACCGGGACTCTCGCCGCAGTATTTT	CASSPPGLSPQYF
TRBV24-1	-	TRBJ2-2	-	TGTGCCACCAGTGAGAGGACAGTGACCGGGGAGCTGTTTTTT	CATSERTVTGELFF
TRBV9	TRBD1	TRBJ2-4	once	TGTGCCAGCAGCGAGGGGGACAGGGGAACCATTCAGTACTTC	CASSEGDRGTIQYF
TRBV10-3	-	TRBJ1-1	-	TGTGCCATCAGTGGGAACAGGGAAAGGACTGAAGCTTTCTTT	CAISGNRERTEAFF
TRBV30	-	TRBJ2-6	-	TGTGCCTGGCAGGGGATCCCCTCTGGGGCCAACGTCCTGACTTTC	CAWQGIPSGANVLTF
TRBV19	TRBD2	TRBJ2-7	-	TGTGCCAGTAGCGGACTAGCGGGGGGAGACTACGAGCAGTACTTC	CASSGLAGGDYEQYF
TRBV24-1	TRBD1	TRBJ2-1	-	TGTGCCACCAGTGATTCCGGACAGGGGAGGAATGAGCAGTTCTTC	CATSDSGQGRNEQFF
TRBV27	TRBD2	TRBJ2-5	once	TGTGCCAGCAGTTTATCGGGACTACCAGAAGAGACCCAGTACTTC	CASSLSGLPEETQYF
TRBV5-1	TRBD1	TRBJ2-5	-	TGCGCCAGCAGCTTGGGGACAGGGGGCGAGACCCAGTACTTC	CASSLGTGGETQYF
TRBV6-5	TRBD2	TRBJ2-7	-	TGTGCCAGCACCCCTGGGGCTAGCGGAGAGCAGTACTTC	CASTPGASGEQYF
TRBV6-6	-	TRBJ1-1	-	TGTGCCAGCAGTTACTCGTCGGGGGACACTGAAGCTTTCTTT	CASSYSSGDTEAFF
TRBV9	TRBD2	TRBJ2-1	-	TGTGCCAGCAGCCCCCGGGTAGCGGGAGTCAATGAGCAGTTCTTC	CASSPRVAGVNEQFF
TRBV29-1	TRBD2	TRBJ2-3	-	TGCAGCGTTGAAGGGACTAGCGGCACAGATACGCAGTATTTT	CSVEGTSGTDTQYF
TRBV10-3	-	TRBJ1-5	-	TGTGCCATCAGTGAAGGGGCAGATAGCAATCAGCCCCAGCATTTT	CAISEGADSNQPQHF
TRBV7-3	TRBD1	TRBJ2-2	few	TGTGCCAGCAGCCAGCGACAGGGACGGGACACCGGGGAGCTGTTTTTT	CASSQRQGRDTGELFF
TRBV5-1	TRBD2	TRBJ2-7	-	TGCGCCAGCAGCCTTGGACTAGCGGGGAACTACGAGCAGTACTTC	CASSLGLAGNYEQYF
TRBV19	-	TRBJ1-5	-	TGTGCCAGTAGCCGCGGGTCCCTTGGGCCCCAGCATTTT	CASSRGSLGPQHF
TRBV5-1	-	TRBJ2-2	-	TGCGCCAGCAGCTTGCAGGGGCCGAACACCGGGGAGCTGTTTTTT	CASSLQGPNTGELFF
TRBV12-3/TRBV12-4	-	TRBJ2-7	-	TGTGCCAGCAGTTCAGGGTTCTACGAGCAGTACTTC	CASSSGFYEQYF
TRBV30	-	TRBJ2-5	-	TGTGCCTGGGGTCAGGCCCAAGAGACCCAGTACTTC	CAWGQAQETQYF
TRBV6-5	TRBD1	TRBJ1-1	-	TGTGCCAGCAGTTACTCCGGGACAGGGGCAAGAGGGGCTTTCTTT	CASSYSGTGARGAFF
TRBV6-5	TRBD1	TRBJ1-1	-	TGTGCTTCGACGGACAGGGGAATGAACACTGAAGCTTTCTTT	CASTDRGMNTEAFF
TRBV7-3	-	TRBJ2-1	-	TGTGCCAGCAGCCTAGGGAGAACGGACAATGAGCAGTTCTTC	CASSLGRTDNEQFF
TRBV6-6	TRBD1	TRBJ1-5	-	TGTGCCAGCAGTCCGGACAGGGGGCTTCGTAGCAATCAGCCCCAGCATTTT	CASSPDRGLRSNQPQHF
TRBV5-1	TRBD1	TRBJ2-1	-	TGCGCCAGTCAGACCGGACAGGGATACAATGAGCAGTTCTTC	CASQTGQGYNEQFF
TRBV7-9	-	TRBJ2-7	-	TGTGCCAGCAGCTTATTGCCCCCCACTACTATGGACGAGCAGTACTTC	CASSLLPPTTMDEQYF
TRBV7-9	-	TRBJ2-6	-	TGTGCCAGCAGCTTCTCAGGGGACTCTGGGGCCAACGTCCTGACTTTC	CASSFSGDSGANVLTF
TRBV6-5	-	TRBJ1-1	-	TGTGCCAGCTTCGACAGTTTGAACACTGAAGCTTTCTTT	CASFDSLNTEAFF
TRBV6-5	-	TRBJ2-5	-	TGTGCCAGCAGTTTTGCCGGACTGTCTTCGGGGACCCAGTACTTC	CASSFAGLSSGTQYF
TRBV12-3/TRBV12-4	-	TRBJ2-7	once	TGTGCCAGCAGTTTAGGCGTTATTCAGTACTTC	CASSLGVIQYF
TRBV10-3	-	TRBJ2-5	-	TGTGCCATCAGTGGGGGAGACCCGGCGGAGACCCAGTACTTC	CAISGGDPAETQYF
TRBV6-2/TRBV6-3	TRBD2	TRBJ2-3	-	TGTGCCAGCAGTTACCGAATTCTAGCGGGAGTGACACAGGGCACAGATACGCAGTATTTT	CASSYRILAGVTQGTDTQYF
TRBV5-1	-	TRBJ1-2	-	TGCGCCAGCAATTTGCAGGGGTTGGCCTATGGCTACACCTTC	CASNLQGLAYGYTF
TRBV3-1/TRBV3-2	TRBD2	TRBJ2-5	once	TGTGCCAGCAGCCCGTCGGGACTAGCGGGGGCTCGGAGTGAGACCCAGTACTTC	CASSPSGLAGARSETQYF
TRBV7-3	TRBD1	TRBJ1-2	-	TGTGCCAGCAGCTTAGACAGGGGAGTAGGCTACACCTTC	CASSLDRGVGYTF
TRBV5-1	-	TRBJ1-4	-	TGCGCCAGCAGCTTTGAGAGGGCAGATGCAAAACTGTTTTTT	CASSFERADAKLFF
TRBV6-5	-	TRBJ2-3	-	TGTGCCAGCAGCCTAGCGCCCAGCACAGATACGCAGTATTTT	CASSLAPSTDTQYF
TRBV6-4	-	TRBJ1-1	-	TGTGCCAGCAGTGACTTCAATAAACGTGAAGCTTTTTTT	CASSDFNKREAFF
TRBV6-2/TRBV6-3	-	TRBJ1-5	-	TGTGCCAGCATCCCCCGGGGGGCCGGCAATCAGCCCCAGCATTTT	CASIPRGAGNQPQHF
TRBV6-5	-	TRBJ1-1	-	TGTGCCAGCAGCATGGGGAGCGCGAACACTGAAGCTTTCTTT	CASSMGSANTEAFF
TRBV4-2	TRBD2	TRBJ2-3	-	TGTGCCAGCAGCCCCTCTAGCGGGGGGGCTTATACGCAGTATTTT	CASSPSSGGAYTQYF
TRBV29-1	TRBD1	TRBJ1-1	-	TGCAGCGGTGATGAGACAGGGGTGAACACTGAAGCTTTCTTT	CSGDETGVNTEAFF